A selection of T cell receptor beta chains follows, all from one sample in a study of T cell repertoires in cytomegalovirus infection. TCRdb processed the reads anew with MiXCR; each CDR3 protein has one entry. The sample carries 300,000 or so distinct CDR3 sequences, around 10% recorded once. The sequenced sample was PBMCs. These receptors all stem from a human donor in good health (CMV status not recorded). Some clones in this sample may be carry-over from other donors' samples. Each CDR3 is given without its conserved first and last residue. The order of the fields is V gene, CDR3 protein.

TRBV6-5 | ASRRDSGRGETQY
TRBV11-1 | ASARTDSPSYEQY
TRBV12-3/TRBV12-4 | ASSRSGGHSPLH
TRBV11-2 | ASSPSMNEQF
TRBV6-5 | ASSYTLAGAISYEQY
TRBV7-9 | ASSLAQAEAF
TRBV25-1 | ASSEFVGGYQETQY
TRBV19 | ASSNRGGGGYT
TRBV7-9 | ASSSDGYGYT
TRBV12-5 | ASGLVRGAESSYNSPLH
TRBV28 | ASTQQGMWMAKNIQY
TRBV7-2 | ASSEGQGRSIYGYT
TRBV10-3 | AIRGTRNTEAF
TRBV10-3 | AISESQRTAYYNEQF
TRBV29-1 | SVAGGAVNEQF
TRBV5-5 | ASSLGRDRGKHEAF
TRBV10-3 | AISDGRNTGELF
TRBV20-1 | SARTGGAKNIQY
TRBV20-1 | SARTSGVAGELF
TRBV7-2 | ASSAGHSNQPQH
TRBV11-3 | ASSREWTDTQY
TRBV9 | ASSVDKDRGRPFEAF